Shown below are 21 T cell receptor beta chains from a single sample sequenced in a study of Ad26.COV2.S vaccination and SARS-CoV-2 variants. Produced via immunoSEQ multiplex PCR; TCRdb's table is partial and in-frame only. The sample records roughly 450,000 clones, about nine tenths being singletons. The treatment was: 19 received Ad26.COV2.S at low or high dose, single or two shots; about 5 received placebo; per-sample allocation not given. Samples were taken on day 63 after the first vaccine or placebo injection. Sequencing used peripheral blood, obtained in a trial of Ad26.COV2.S vaccine versus placebo. All receptors derive from a person aged 18-65 years who received the Ad26.COV2.S COVID-19 vaccine or a placebo.

The V and J genes are TRBV15 and TRBJ1-3; 10 bases line up with TRBD1. The length of the CDR3 is 15 residues. V was pared by 5 bases and J by 3 bases, with 4 bases of the junction left unmatched. Germline CDR1 is LNHNV and CDR2 is YYDKDF (reference sequence). CDR3 coding DNA: TGTGCCACCAGCTGGGACAGGGGCAGTGGAAACACCATATATTTT. Its translation: CATSWDRGSGNTIYF.

The gene calls are TRBV4-1 and TRBJ2-1, with 7 bases matching TRBD2. The germline V gene has CDR1 MGHRA and CDR2 YSYEKL. This CDR3 contains 16 residues. V lost 1 base and J lost 3; bases outside the gene matches: 6. CDR3 nucleotides: TGCGCCAGCAGCCAAGTAGGCGGGAGCCTCTACAATGAGCAGTTCTTC. This translates into CASSQVGGSLYNEQFF.

The chain links TRBV20-1 to TRBJ2-1; TRBD1 agrees at 10 bases. The CDR3 extends over 15 amino acids. Germline V gene data show CDR1 as DFQATT and CDR2 as SNEGSKA (reference sequence). V trimming: 5 bases; J trimming: 7 bases; junction bases outside the gene matches: 11. The CDR3, as DNA: TGCAGTGCTGGTGGAACGGGACAGGGGTTGAATGAGCAGTTCTTC. Translated, it gives CSAGGTGQGLNEQFF.

The rearrangement uses TRBV30 and TRBJ1-5; D unresolved. The germline V and J ends were trimmed by 2 bases and 0 bases, with 5 bases remaining between them. Germline CDR1 reads GTSNPN; CDR2 reads SVGIG (reference sequence). CDR3 size: 13 residues. CDR3 region: CAWSPDSNQPQHF. CDR3 bases: TGTGCCTGGAGTCCAGATAGCAATCAGCCCCAGCATTTT.

The genes are TRBV5-4 and TRBJ2-1, with TRBD2 matching over 11 bases. CDR3 length: 15 amino acids. V lost 4 bases to trimming and J lost 3 bases; unmatched junction nucleotides: 3. Germline CDR1 is SGHNT and CDR2 is YYREEE (reference sequence). Here the CDR3 DNA reads TGTGCCAGCAGCGAGACTAGCGGGGACTACAATGAGCAGTTCTTC. Its protein product is CASSETSGDYNEQFF.

This chain uses TRBV7-9 with TRBJ2-7, with 9 bases identical to TRBD2. The CDR3 contains 16 residues. Germline assignment: CDR1 SEHNR and CDR2 FQNEAQ (reference sequence). After removal of 3 bases from V and 3 bases from J, the junction contained 9 bases not matched to a gene. The CDR3 coding sequence is TGTGCCAGCAGCTTGTCCGGGACTAGCAGCCACTACGAGCAGTACTTC. Protein: CASSLSGTSSHYEQYF.

The V call is TRBV5-1, the J call TRBJ2-6, with D perhaps matching TRBD1 (6 bases). CDR1 SGHRS and CDR2 YFSETQ come from the germline V gene. The V and J ends lost 4 bases and 0 bases respectively, with 11 bases between them. The CDR3 is made up of 16 amino acids. CDR3: CASSIGQFSGANVLTF. The CDR3 DNA follows: TGCGCCAGCAGCATAGGACAGTTCTCTGGGGCCAACGTCCTGACTTTC.

This chain connects TRBV20-1 to TRBJ1-1; D call uncertain. V lost 3 bases to trimming and J lost 5 bases, with 16 bases between them. The germline gives CDR1 DFQATT, CDR2 SNEGSKA (reference sequence). This CDR3 is built from 14 residues. The CDR3 DNA reads as TGCAGTGCTAGTGATTGGGTTTCCCGGACTGAAGCTTTCTTT. It yields the protein CSASDWVSRTEAFF.

This clone was detected only once. CDR3 sequence (DNA): TGTGCCAGCAGCCCGGGACTAGCGGGAGTGGAGACCCAGTACTTC. Translating it yields CASSPGLAGVETQYF. The V gene is TRBV11-2, the J gene TRBJ2-5; 14 bases map to TRBD2. V was pared by 5 bases and J by 5 bases, with 4 bases of the junction left unmatched. This CDR3 has 15 residues. CDR1 SGHAT and CDR2 FQNNGV come from the germline V gene.

In this sample, this clone turned up once. The V call is TRBV28, the J call TRBJ2-2, with 8 bases aligning to TRBD1. Germline values: CDR1 MDHEN, CDR2 SYDVKM. This CDR3 region has 16 residues. V lost 5 bases, J lost 6 bases, and 11 bases stayed unmatched. The CDR3 nucleotides read TGTGCCAGCAGTCCCCGGGGCAGGGGGCTATCCGGGGAGCTGTTTTTT. This sequence encodes CASSPRGRGLSGELFF.

This clone occurred a few times. The rearrangement links TRBV7-2 to TRBJ2-1; perhaps TRBD2 as D (5 bases). The germline V and J ends were trimmed by 8 bases and 6 bases, with 17 bases remaining between them. This CDR3 is 14 amino acids long. Germline-derived CDR1 and CDR2 are SGHTA and FQGNSA. The CDR3 loop reads CASALGPRGNEQFF. The CDR3 nucleotides are TGTGCCAGCGCCCTGGGTCCACGGGGCAATGAGCAGTTCTTC.

CDR3 coding DNA: TGTGCCAGCAGGGGCGGGACAGGGGGCTTCACCGGGGAGCTGTTTTTT. Protein sequence: CASRGGTGGFTGELFF. This sequence joins TRBV13 and TRBJ2-2; 12 bases align to TRBD1. This CDR3 contains 16 residues. CDR1 and CDR2 (germline): PRHDT, FYEKMQ (reference sequence). V lost 6 bases, J lost 4 bases, and 6 bases stayed unmatched.

The rearrangement links TRBV12-3 or TRBV12-4 to TRBJ2-7, with a weak D call TRBD1 (5 bases). Trimming stripped 7 bases from V and 5 bases from J, with 15 bases between. The CDR3 is made up of 13 amino acids. CDR3 sequence (DNA): TGTGCCAGCACTCCATCAGGGATCCACGAGCAGTACTTC. This translates into CASTPSGIHEQYF.

The chain is built from TRBV4-3 and TRBJ1-2; maybe TRBD1 (6 bases). Germline V gene lookup returns CDR1 LGHNA and CDR2 YSLEER. V dropped 1 base and J dropped 3 bases, with 15 bases sitting between them. This CDR3 comprises 16 residues. The CDR3 spells CASSQGGRGSDYGYTF. CDR3 DNA: TGCGCCAGCAGCCAAGGGGGCAGGGGATCGGACTATGGCTACACCTTC.

The chain combines TRBV30 with TRBJ1-1, with 7 bases aligning to TRBD1. CDR1 and CDR2 (germline): GTSNPN, SVGIG (reference sequence). The V and J ends lost 3 bases and 8 bases, in that order; junction bases with no gene match: 6. The CDR3 runs to 12 residues. DNA for the CDR3: TGTGCCTGGAGATACGACAGGGTGGAAGCTTTCTTT. Its translation: CAWRYDRVEAFF.

V is TRBV9 and J is TRBJ2-7; maybe TRBD2 (5 bases). Trimming shortened V by 4 bases and J by 6 bases, and 14 bases separated the two germline ends. Germline V gives CDR1 SGDLS, CDR2 YYNGEE. The CDR3 has 13 amino acids. CDR3 residues: CASSNQQTTEQYF. Here the CDR3 DNA reads TGTGCCAGCAGCAACCAGCAGACTACCGAGCAGTACTTC.

V is TRBV6-1 and J is TRBJ1-1; a weak D match, TRBD1 (6 bases). CDR3 length: 15 residues. V shed 2 bases and J shed 0 bases, with 10 bases lying between them. Germline V CDR1 and CDR2: MNHNS, SASEGT. The chain's CDR3 is CASSEFTGMNTEAFF. CDR3 nucleotides: TGTGCCAGCAGTGAATTCACAGGGATGAACACTGAAGCTTTCTTT.

V gene TRBV6-5 combines with J gene TRBJ1-1; D is ambiguous. The CDR3 covers 10 residues. CDR1 is MNHEY, CDR2 SVGAGI, per germline. Trimming removed 8 bases at V and 11 bases at J, with 12 bases between. The CDR3 sequence: CASYYMAAFF. Written as DNA, the CDR3 is TGTGCCAGCTATTATATGGCGGCTTTCTTT.

This clone appeared a single time. The CDR3 loop is CASSEGWSSGPISTYEQYF. The CDR3 DNA sequence: TGTGCCAGCAGTGAGGGCTGGTCTAGCGGGCCAATTAGTACCTACGAGCAGTACTTC. The chain uses TRBV2 and TRBJ2-7; TRBD2 matches at 8 bases. CDR1 and CDR2 from the germline V gene are SNHLY and FYNNEI. J lost 2 bases, V lost 3 bases, and 18 bases had no gene match. The CDR3 spans 19 residues. Supplemented by reference TRBV2 and TRBJ2-7, the full variable domain reads EPEVTQTPSHQVTQMGQEVILRCVPISNHLYFYWYRQILGQKVEFLVSFYNNEISEKSEIFDDQFSVERPDGSNFTLKIRSTKLEDSAMYFCASSEGWSSGPISTYEQYFGPGTRLTVT.

This chain connects TRBV29-1 to TRBJ2-3, with 11 bases that match TRBD2. J was trimmed by 4 bases and V by 7 bases; bases with no gene match: 7. The germline V gene has CDR1 SQVTM and CDR2 ANQGSEA. The CDR3 is made up of 14 amino acids. The CDR3 sequence: CSGVTSGTADTQYF. CDR3 sequence (DNA): TGCAGCGGGGTGACTAGCGGGACGGCAGATACGCAGTATTTT.

The chain couples TRBV30 to TRBJ1-1; TRBD1 aligns across 7 bases. The junction had 5 bases not matched to a gene; V was cut back by 4 bases and J by 3 bases. The CDR3 totals 13 residues. Per the germline V gene, CDR1 is GTSNPN and CDR2 is SVGIG (reference sequence). CDR3 residues: CAWTTRGYTEAFF. CDR3 bases: TGTGCCTGGACTACCAGGGGGTACACTGAAGCTTTCTTT.